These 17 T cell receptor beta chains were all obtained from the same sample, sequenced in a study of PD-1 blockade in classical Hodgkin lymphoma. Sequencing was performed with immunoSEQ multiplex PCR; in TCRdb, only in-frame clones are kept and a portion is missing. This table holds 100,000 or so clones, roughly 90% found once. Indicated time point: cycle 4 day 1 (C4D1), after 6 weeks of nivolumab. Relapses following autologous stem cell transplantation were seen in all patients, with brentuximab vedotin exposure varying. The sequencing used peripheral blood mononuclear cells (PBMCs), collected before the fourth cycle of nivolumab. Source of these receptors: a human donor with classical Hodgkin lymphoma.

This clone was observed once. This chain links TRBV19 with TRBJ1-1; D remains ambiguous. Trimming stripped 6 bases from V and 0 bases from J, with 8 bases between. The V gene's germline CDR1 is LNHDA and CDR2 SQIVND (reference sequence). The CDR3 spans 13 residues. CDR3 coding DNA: TGTGCCAGTAGGGGAGGAGTGAACACTGAAGCTTTCTTT. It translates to CASRGGVNTEAFF.

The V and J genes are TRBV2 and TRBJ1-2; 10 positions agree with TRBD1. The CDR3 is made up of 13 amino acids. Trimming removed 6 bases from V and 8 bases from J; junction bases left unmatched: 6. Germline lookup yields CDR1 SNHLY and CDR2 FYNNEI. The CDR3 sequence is CASRDRGDGGYTF. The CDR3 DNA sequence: TGTGCCAGCAGGGACAGGGGGGATGGCGGCTACACCTTC. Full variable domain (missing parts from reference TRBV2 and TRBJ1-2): EPEVTQTPSHQVTQMGQEVILRCVPISNHLYFYWYRQILGQKVEFLVSFYNNEISEKSEIFDDQFSVERPDGSNFTLKIRSTKLEDSAMYFCASRDRGDGGYTFGSGTRLTVV.

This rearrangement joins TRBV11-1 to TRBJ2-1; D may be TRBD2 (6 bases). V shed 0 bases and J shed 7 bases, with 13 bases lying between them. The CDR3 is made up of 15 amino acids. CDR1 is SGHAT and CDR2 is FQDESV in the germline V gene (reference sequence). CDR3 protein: CASSLAGTRPNEQFF. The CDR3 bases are TGTGCCAGCAGCTTAGCGGGGACTCGGCCAAATGAGCAGTTCTTC.

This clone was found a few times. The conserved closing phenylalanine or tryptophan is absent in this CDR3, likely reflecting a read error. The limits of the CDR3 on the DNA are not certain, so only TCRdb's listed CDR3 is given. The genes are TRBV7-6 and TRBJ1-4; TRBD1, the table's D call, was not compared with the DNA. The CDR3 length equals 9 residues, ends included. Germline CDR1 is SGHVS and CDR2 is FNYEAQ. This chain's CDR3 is CASVSGWPA.

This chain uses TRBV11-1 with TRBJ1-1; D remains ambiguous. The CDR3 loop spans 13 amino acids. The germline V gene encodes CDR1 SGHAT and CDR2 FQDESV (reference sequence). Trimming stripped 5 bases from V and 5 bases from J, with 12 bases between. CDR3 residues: CASSASKGTEAFF. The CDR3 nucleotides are TGTGCCAGCAGCGCTTCGAAGGGAACTGAAGCTTTCTTT.

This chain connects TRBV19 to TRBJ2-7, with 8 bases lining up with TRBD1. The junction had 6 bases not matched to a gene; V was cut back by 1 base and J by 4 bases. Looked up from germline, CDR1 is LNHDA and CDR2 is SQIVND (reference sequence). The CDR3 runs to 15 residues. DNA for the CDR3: TGTGCCAGTAGTATAGTTCCAGGGGGCATTTACGAGCAGTACTTC. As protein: CASSIVPGGIYEQYF.

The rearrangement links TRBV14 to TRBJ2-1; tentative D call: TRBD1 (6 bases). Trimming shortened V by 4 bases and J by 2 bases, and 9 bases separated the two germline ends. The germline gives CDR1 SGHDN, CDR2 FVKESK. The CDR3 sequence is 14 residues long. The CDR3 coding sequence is TGTGCCAGCAGCCGTCCAGGGGCCTACAATGAGCAGTTCTTC. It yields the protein CASSRPGAYNEQFF.

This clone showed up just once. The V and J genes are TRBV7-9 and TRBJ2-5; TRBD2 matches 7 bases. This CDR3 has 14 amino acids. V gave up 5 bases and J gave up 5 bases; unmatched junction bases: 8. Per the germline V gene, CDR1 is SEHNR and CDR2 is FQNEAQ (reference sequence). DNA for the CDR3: TGTGCCAGCAGCCGTCTCCTCGGGGGGGAGACCCAGTACTTC. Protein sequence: CASSRLLGGETQYF.

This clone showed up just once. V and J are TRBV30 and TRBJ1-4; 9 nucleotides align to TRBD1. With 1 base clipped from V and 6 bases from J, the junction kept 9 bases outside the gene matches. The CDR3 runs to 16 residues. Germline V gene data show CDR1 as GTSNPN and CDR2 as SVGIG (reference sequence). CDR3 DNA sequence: TGTGCCTGGAGTGCGGCCGGGGACAGGGCGTATGAAAAACTGTTTTTT. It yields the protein CAWSAAGDRAYEKLFF.

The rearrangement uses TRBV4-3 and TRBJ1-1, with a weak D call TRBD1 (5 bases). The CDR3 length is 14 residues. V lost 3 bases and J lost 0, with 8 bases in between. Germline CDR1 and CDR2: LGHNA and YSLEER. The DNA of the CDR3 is TGCGCCAGCAGCCAGACAGCCCTGAACACTGAAGCTTTCTTT. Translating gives CASSQTALNTEAFF.

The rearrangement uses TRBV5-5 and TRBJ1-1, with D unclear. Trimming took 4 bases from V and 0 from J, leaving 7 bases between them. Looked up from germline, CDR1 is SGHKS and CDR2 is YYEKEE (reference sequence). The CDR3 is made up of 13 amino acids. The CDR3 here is CASSPRLNTEAFF. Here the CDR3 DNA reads TGTGCCAGCAGCCCAAGACTGAACACTGAAGCTTTCTTT. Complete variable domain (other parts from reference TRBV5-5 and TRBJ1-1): DAGVTQSPTHLIKTRGQQVTLRCSPISGHKSVSWYQQVLGQGPQFIFQYYEKEERGRGNFPDRFSARQFPNYSSELNVNALLLGDSALYLCASSPRLNTEAFFGQGTRLTVV.

CDR3 loop: CASSSTGSAKNIQYF. The CDR3 DNA reads as TGTGCCAGTAGTAGTACAGGGAGCGCCAAAAACATTCAGTACTTC. The V and J genes are TRBV19 and TRBJ2-4; TRBD1 might be the D (6 bases). The germline CDR1 and CDR2 sequences are LNHDA and SQIVND (reference sequence). Trimming removed 4 bases at V and 1 base at J, with 11 bases between. The CDR3 runs to 15 residues.

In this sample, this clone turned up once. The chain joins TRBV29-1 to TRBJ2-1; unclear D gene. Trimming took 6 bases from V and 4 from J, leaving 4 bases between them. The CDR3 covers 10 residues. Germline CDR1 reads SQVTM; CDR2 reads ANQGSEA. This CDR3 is CSVFYNEQFF. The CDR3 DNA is TGCAGCGTCTTTTACAATGAGCAGTTCTTC.

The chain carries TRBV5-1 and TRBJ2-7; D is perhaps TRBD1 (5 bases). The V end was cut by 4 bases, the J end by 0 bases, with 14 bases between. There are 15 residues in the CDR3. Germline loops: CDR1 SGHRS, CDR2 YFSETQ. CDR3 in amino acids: CASSSTGVSSYEQYF. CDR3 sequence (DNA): TGCGCCAGCAGCAGTACAGGCGTAAGCTCCTACGAGCAGTACTTC. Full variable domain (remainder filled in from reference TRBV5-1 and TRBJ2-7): KAGVTQTPRYLIKTRGQQVTLSCSPISGHRSVSWYQQTPGQGLQFLFEYFSETQRNKGNFPGRFSGRQFSNSRSEMNVSTLELGDSALYLCASSSTGVSSYEQYFGPGTRLTVT.

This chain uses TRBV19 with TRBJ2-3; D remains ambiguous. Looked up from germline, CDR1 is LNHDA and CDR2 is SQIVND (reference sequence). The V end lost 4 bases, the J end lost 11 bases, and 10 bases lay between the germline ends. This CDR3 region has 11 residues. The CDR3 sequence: CASSNTLKQYF. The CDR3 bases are TGTGCCAGTAGTAACACCTTAAAGCAGTATTTT. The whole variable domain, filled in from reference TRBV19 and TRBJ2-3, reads DGGITQSPKYLFRKEGQNVTLSCEQNLNHDAMYWYRQDPGQGLRLIYYSQIVNDFQKGDIAEGYSVSREKKESFPLTVTSAQKNPTAFYLCASSNTLKQYFGPGTRLTVL.

For the CDR3, the DNA is TGCGCCAGCACCCTCTTAGCACATGCCTACAATGAGCAGTTCTTC. It is translated as CASTLLAHAYNEQFF. The chain combines TRBV5-1 with TRBJ2-1; D unresolved. The CDR3 length is 15 residues. The V gene lost 6 bases and the J gene lost 2 bases, with 15 bases spanning the gap. Germline V lookup: CDR1 SGHRS, CDR2 YFSETQ.

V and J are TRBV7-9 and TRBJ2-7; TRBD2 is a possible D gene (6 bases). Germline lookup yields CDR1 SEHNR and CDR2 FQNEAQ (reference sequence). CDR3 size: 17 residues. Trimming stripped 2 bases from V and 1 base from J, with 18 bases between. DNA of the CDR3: TGTGCCAGCAGCTTAAGGGTGGCGGGGCCGAAGTCCTACGAGCAGTACTTC. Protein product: CASSLRVAGPKSYEQYF.